This T cell receptor beta chain was found in a study of CDR3 diversity in severe acne. Germline loops: CDR1 KGHDR, CDR2 SFDVKD. The CDR3 length is 13 residues. Unmatched junction bases numbered 9, after V lost 9 bases and J lost 8 bases. TCRdb re-called the PCR reads with MiXCR, one entry per CDR3 protein. The table records over 90,000 distinct CDR3 sequences, roughly 51% of them present only once. This chain uses TRBV24-1 with TRBJ1-2, with TRBD1 identical over 9 bases. The receptor comes from a male donor with acne. Source material: blood. This chain's CDR3 is CATRTGDAEGYTF. For the CDR3, the DNA is TGTGCCACCCGGACAGGGGACGCGGAAGGCTACACCTTC.